These 7 T cell receptor beta chains share one sample of origin, sequenced in a study of immune heterogeneity within non-small cell lung tumors. Amplifying TCR beta CDR3 involved multiplex PCR carried out with 32 V and 13 J primers. TCRdb called the multiplex PCR reads again in MiXCR, with one record for every CDR3 protein. Among approximately 15,000 distinct CDR3 sequences listed, approximately 30% were seen once. The template consisted of bulk tumor genomic DNA, with 600 ng used per sample. Several biopsies per primary tumor were taken during surgery, spaced as far apart as possible. Curative operations were performed on patients who had untreated, newly diagnosed non-small cell lung cancer. The sample comprised lung tumor tissue. These receptors were obtained from a man aged 40-50 years with non-small cell lung cancer.

J is TRBJ1-6 and V is TRBV20-1; TRBD1 matches at 8 bases. V lost 4 bases and J lost 9; bases outside the gene matches: 8. The CDR3 spans 14 residues. Per germline, CDR1 DFQATT and CDR2 SNEGSKA (reference sequence). The CDR3 loop reads CSAITTGESSPLHF. The CDR3 DNA reads as TGCAGTGCTATCACGACAGGGGAGAGTTCACCCCTCCACTTT.

This clonotype is medium-sized. The chain couples TRBV6-1 to TRBJ1-5; no firm D call. The ends were cut back, 8 bases at V and 2 bases at J, with 13 bases in the middle. Germline V gene lookup returns CDR1 MNHNS and CDR2 SASEGT. The CDR3 covers 14 residues. The CDR3 sequence: CASAPRGGNQPQHF. Written as DNA, the CDR3 is TGTGCCAGCGCACCCCGGGGAGGCAATCAGCCCCAGCATTTT.

Points on this clonotype: A much larger clone lies one base from this, so it may be a read error. The chain has TRBV20-1 and TRBJ2-7; 7 bases are shared with TRBD2. Germline CDR1 reads DFQATT; CDR2 reads SNEGSKA (reference sequence). V shed 8 bases and J 0 bases; nucleotides not matched to a gene: 7. This CDR3 contains 13 residues. CDR3 amino acids: CSSTPSGSYEQYF. Written as DNA, the CDR3 is TGCAGTTCTACTCCTAGCGGCTCCTACGAGCAGTACTTC.

As regards this clonotype: A much larger clone lies a single base off, so this may be a read error. This sequence joins TRBV6-1 and TRBJ2-1; 9 nucleotides match TRBD2. The CDR3 sequence is 15 residues long. Per germline, CDR1 MNHNS and CDR2 SASEGT. CDR3 loop: CASSQTGTSHTEHFF. The CDR3 DNA follows: TGTGCCAGCAGTCAGACCGGGACTAGCCACACTGAGCATTTCTTC.

This clonotype is medium-sized within its sample. The gene calls are TRBV7-9 and TRBJ2-7; 8 bases are a match to TRBD2. The J segment lost 5 bases and the V segment lost 3 bases, leaving 12 bases of the junction unmatched. Germline V gene sequence: CDR1 SEHNR, CDR2 FQNEAQ (reference sequence). The CDR3 consists of 16 residues. CDR3 loop: CASSLFGSGIFDEQYF. The CDR3 DNA reads TGTGCCAGCAGCTTGTTTGGTAGCGGGATATTCGACGAGCAGTACTTC.

This clonotype was picked up one time. A much more abundant neighbour one base away suggests this may be a read error. The rearrangement links TRBV5-6 to TRBJ2-7; no clear D. Germline values: CDR1 SGHDT, CDR2 YYEEEE. This CDR3 spans 13 amino acids. The CDR3 is CASILVGLGEQYF. The CDR3 region has the DNA TGTGCCAGCATCTTGGTAGGGTTGGGAGAGCAGTACTTC.

The CDR3 region has the DNA TGTGCCAGCAGGCGACAGGGGTTGAACACTGAAGCTTTCTTT. This codes for CASRRQGLNTEAFF. V and J are TRBV6-1 and TRBJ1-1; TRBD1 aligns across 8 bases. J was trimmed by 0 bases and V by 6 bases; bases with no gene match: 3. The length of the CDR3 is 14 residues. The germline V gene has CDR1 MNHNS and CDR2 SASEGT.